Listed below are T cell receptor beta chains from one sample, sequenced in a study of cytomegalovirus exposure and HLA in healthy donors. Clones were read by immunoSEQ multiplex PCR, and TCRdb kept only the in-frame ones, dropping some. The sample comprises about 330,000 clones, around 87% of which are singletons, and about 1.2% rests with the top ten. The specimen sequenced was PBMCs. The receptor source for this set is a woman aged 25-40 years in good health and CMV-seropositive. Both conserved end residues are part of each CDR3. D genes are given only for firm matches. The size field is filled for only some rows; it gives once, few, many or a size class.

cdr3_aa cdr3_nt v_call d_call clone_size j_call
CASSQGDRADTQYF TGCGCCAGCAGCCAGGGGGACAGGGCAGATACGCAGTATTTT TRBV4-3 TRBD1 NA TRBJ2-3
CASSEMEGGGGNEQFF TGTGCCAGCAGTGAAATGGAGGGTGGGGGAGGCAATGAGCAGTTCTTC TRBV2 NA NA TRBJ2-1
CAWGHRNTEAFF TGTGCCTGGGGACACCGGAACACTGAAGCTTTCTTT TRBV30 NA NA TRBJ1-1
CASSLIQGYEQYF TGTGCCAGCAGCTTGATACAGGGCTACGAGCAGTACTTC TRBV5-6 NA few TRBJ2-7
CSVGGTGVSYNEQFF TGCAGCGTTGGAGGAACAGGGGTCTCCTACAATGAGCAGTTCTTC TRBV29-1 TRBD1 NA TRBJ2-1
CASSQKATSGSGGGYEQYF TGCGCCAGCAGCCAAAAGGCCACTAGCGGGAGTGGCGGTGGGTACGAGCAGTACTTC TRBV4-3 TRBD2 NA TRBJ2-7
CASSLTAAGGNKNIQYF TGTGCCAGCAGTTTAACGGCAGCGGGAGGTAACAAAAACATTCAGTACTTC TRBV28 TRBD2 NA TRBJ2-4
CASSGVLAGVTETQYF TGTGCCAGCAGCGGGGTACTAGCGGGAGTAACTGAGACCCAGTACTTC TRBV27 TRBD2 NA TRBJ2-5
CASSYDGTANEKLFF TGTGCCAGCAGTTACGACGGGACCGCTAATGAAAAACTGTTTTTT TRBV6-5 NA once TRBJ1-4
CASSLGLAGVSTDTQYF TGTGCCAGCAGCTTGGGACTAGCGGGAGTTTCTACAGATACGCAGTATTTT TRBV5-6 TRBD2 NA TRBJ2-3
CSARILSGTVYGYTF TGCAGCGCCAGAATCCTCTCGGGGACGGTTTATGGCTACACCTTC TRBV29-1 NA NA TRBJ1-2
CASSLTSGGSYNEQFF TGCGCCAGCAGCTTGACTAGCGGTGGCTCCTACAATGAGCAGTTCTTC TRBV5-1 TRBD2 NA TRBJ2-1
CASSPPDRRGYEQYF TGTGCCAGCTCACCACCGGACAGGCGCGGCTACGAGCAGTACTTC TRBV18 TRBD1 NA TRBJ2-7
CTSSQGLGTGVPRAEAFF TGCACCAGCAGCCAAGGACTCGGGACAGGGGTACCGCGCGCTGAAGCTTTCTTT TRBV1 NA NA TRBJ1-1
CASSQDGHHTDTQYF TGCGCCAGCAGCCAAGACGGCCACCACACAGATACGCAGTATTTT TRBV4-1 NA NA TRBJ2-3
CASSQDRAGGPGDTQYF TGTGCCAGCAGCCAAGATAGAGCGGGGGGGCCGGGAGATACGCAGTATTTT TRBV4-2 TRBD2 NA TRBJ2-3
CASSPRTGGPIYNEQFF TGTGCCAGCAGCCCCCGGACAGGGGGCCCCATCTACAATGAGCAGTTCTTC TRBV7-3 TRBD1 once TRBJ2-1
CASSRDFPDTQYF TGTGCCAGCAGCCGGGACTTCCCAGATACGCAGTATTTT TRBV7-2 NA NA TRBJ2-3
CASSPGMPNYGYTF TGTGCCAGTAGTCCCGGGATGCCTAACTATGGCTACACCTTC TRBV19 NA NA TRBJ1-2
CATSAGTAEETQYF TGTGCCACCAGCGCTGGGACAGCAGAAGAGACCCAGTACTTC TRBV15 TRBD1 NA TRBJ2-5
CASRRTSGGAAYEQYF TGTGCCAGCAGGCGGACTAGCGGGGGGGCTGCCTACGAGCAGTACTTC TRBV4-2 TRBD2 NA TRBJ2-7
CASSLEGLAGGLDPQYF TGTGCCAGCAGCTTAGAAGGTTTAGCGGGGGGACTGGACCCGCAGTATTTT TRBV7-6 TRBD2 NA TRBJ2-3
CASTPGISEAFF TGTGCCAGCACCCCGGGTATTAGTGAAGCTTTCTTT TRBV28 NA NA TRBJ1-1
CASFNGGLSYEQYF TGTGCCTCCTTCAATGGAGGCCTCTCCTACGAGCAGTACTTC TRBV30 NA NA TRBJ2-7
CASSQVARNEQFF TGTGCCAGCAGCCAGGTTGCGAGGAATGAGCAGTTCTTC TRBV4-2 NA NA TRBJ2-1
CASSFAKGGRAEKLFF TGTGCCAGCAGTTTTGCTAAGGGGGGGAGAGCTGAAAAACTGTTTTTT TRBV27 NA NA TRBJ1-4
CASSPGLGGTEAFF TGTGCCAGCAGCCCCGGCCTCGGAGGGACTGAAGCTTTCTTT TRBV7-6 NA once TRBJ1-1
CAWSGTGTPLGYEQYF TGTGCCTGGAGTGGGACAGGGACTCCTTTAGGCTACGAGCAGTACTTC TRBV30 TRBD1 NA TRBJ2-7
CASSPRRARETQYF TGTGCCAGCAGTCCCCGGAGGGCAAGGGAGACCCAGTACTTC TRBV6-5 NA NA TRBJ2-5
CASMRGRLTQETQYF TGTGCCAGCATGCGGGGGCGCCTGACACAAGAGACCCAGTACTTC TRBV2 NA NA TRBJ2-5
CASSTRWGEGYEQYF TGTGCCAGCAGCACGCGGTGGGGAGAGGGCTACGAGCAGTACTTC TRBV9 NA NA TRBJ2-7
CASSPPGLAGGRDTQYF TGTGCCAGCTCACCACCGGGACTAGCGGGGGGGCGAGATACGCAGTATTTT TRBV18 TRBD2 NA TRBJ2-3
CASSPRRLGSPYEQYF TGTGCCAGCAGTCCCAGGAGGTTAGGGTCCCCCTACGAGCAGTACTTC TRBV28 NA NA TRBJ2-7
CASRRQGNTGELFF TGTGCCAGTAGAAGACAGGGAAACACCGGGGAGCTGTTTTTT TRBV19 TRBD1 NA TRBJ2-2
CASTTSGGPNTGELFF TGTGCCAGCACCACTAGCGGGGGACCGAACACCGGGGAGCTGTTTTTT TRBV2 TRBD2 once TRBJ2-2
CSAKPWRLAETMKQFF TGCAGCGCAAAACCCTGGCGACTAGCGGAAACAATGAAGCAGTTCTTC TRBV29-1 TRBD2 NA TRBJ2-1
CASSPKYTEAFF TGTGCCAGCTCACCAAAGTACACTGAAGCTTTCTTT TRBV18 NA NA TRBJ1-1
CASSGPGTQNQPQHF TGTGCCAGCTCAGGCCCCGGGACACAAAATCAGCCCCAGCATTTT TRBV18 NA NA TRBJ1-5
CASSLRGDSPLHF TGTGCCAGCAGCTTGAGGGGGGACTCACCCCTCCACTTT TRBV5-8 NA NA TRBJ1-6
CAWSDLREFPYEQYF TGTGCCTGGAGTGACTTGCGGGAGTTCCCTTACGAGCAGTACTTC TRBV30 TRBD2 NA TRBJ2-7
CASRQIMDTYSYEQYF TGTGCCAGCAGACAGATAATGGACACTTACTCCTACGAGCAGTACTTC TRBV28 NA NA TRBJ2-7
CASRPTSGGNNEQFF TGTGCCAGCAGGCCCACTAGCGGGGGGAACAATGAGCAGTTCTTC TRBV6-5 TRBD2 NA TRBJ2-1
CASRKNTGELFF TGTGCCAGCAGGAAAAACACCGGGGAGCTGTTTTTT TRBV6-5 NA NA TRBJ2-2
CASSLGGENTEAFF TGTGCCAGCAGCTTAGGAGGGGAGAACACTGAAGCTTTCTTT TRBV11-2 NA NA TRBJ1-1
CAISESGGKNEKLFF TGTGCCATCAGTGAGTCAGGGGGAAAGAATGAAAAACTGTTTTTT TRBV10-3 NA NA TRBJ1-4
CASSRNLDEKLFF TGTGCCAGCAGCCGAAACCTGGATGAAAAACTGTTTTTT TRBV7-8 NA once TRBJ1-4
CASTTGGTEAFF TGTGCCAGCACCACAGGGGGCACTGAAGCTTTCTTT TRBV7-9 TRBD1 once TRBJ1-1
CASSLGDRDMNTGELFF TGTGCCAGCAGCTTAGGGGACCGGGACATGAACACCGGGGAGCTGTTTTTT TRBV9 NA NA TRBJ2-2
CASSDSASGGANEQFF TGTGCCAGCAGTGACTCGGCTAGCGGGGGGGCCAATGAGCAGTTCTTC TRBV6-4 TRBD2 once TRBJ2-1
CASSELGGNTEAFF TGTGCCAGCAGTGAATTGGGGGGGAACACTGAAGCTTTCTTT TRBV6-5 NA NA TRBJ1-1
CASRRTSGSSDTQYF TGTGCCAGCAGAAGGACTAGCGGGAGCTCAGATACGCAGTATTTT TRBV6-4 TRBD2 NA TRBJ2-3
CASRGREAFF TGTGCCAGCAGGGGGCGTGAAGCTTTCTTT TRBV28 NA NA TRBJ1-1
CASSSSTGTPNEKLFF TGTGCCAGCAGTTCCTCGACAGGGACCCCTAATGAAAAACTGTTTTTT TRBV6-5 TRBD1 NA TRBJ1-4